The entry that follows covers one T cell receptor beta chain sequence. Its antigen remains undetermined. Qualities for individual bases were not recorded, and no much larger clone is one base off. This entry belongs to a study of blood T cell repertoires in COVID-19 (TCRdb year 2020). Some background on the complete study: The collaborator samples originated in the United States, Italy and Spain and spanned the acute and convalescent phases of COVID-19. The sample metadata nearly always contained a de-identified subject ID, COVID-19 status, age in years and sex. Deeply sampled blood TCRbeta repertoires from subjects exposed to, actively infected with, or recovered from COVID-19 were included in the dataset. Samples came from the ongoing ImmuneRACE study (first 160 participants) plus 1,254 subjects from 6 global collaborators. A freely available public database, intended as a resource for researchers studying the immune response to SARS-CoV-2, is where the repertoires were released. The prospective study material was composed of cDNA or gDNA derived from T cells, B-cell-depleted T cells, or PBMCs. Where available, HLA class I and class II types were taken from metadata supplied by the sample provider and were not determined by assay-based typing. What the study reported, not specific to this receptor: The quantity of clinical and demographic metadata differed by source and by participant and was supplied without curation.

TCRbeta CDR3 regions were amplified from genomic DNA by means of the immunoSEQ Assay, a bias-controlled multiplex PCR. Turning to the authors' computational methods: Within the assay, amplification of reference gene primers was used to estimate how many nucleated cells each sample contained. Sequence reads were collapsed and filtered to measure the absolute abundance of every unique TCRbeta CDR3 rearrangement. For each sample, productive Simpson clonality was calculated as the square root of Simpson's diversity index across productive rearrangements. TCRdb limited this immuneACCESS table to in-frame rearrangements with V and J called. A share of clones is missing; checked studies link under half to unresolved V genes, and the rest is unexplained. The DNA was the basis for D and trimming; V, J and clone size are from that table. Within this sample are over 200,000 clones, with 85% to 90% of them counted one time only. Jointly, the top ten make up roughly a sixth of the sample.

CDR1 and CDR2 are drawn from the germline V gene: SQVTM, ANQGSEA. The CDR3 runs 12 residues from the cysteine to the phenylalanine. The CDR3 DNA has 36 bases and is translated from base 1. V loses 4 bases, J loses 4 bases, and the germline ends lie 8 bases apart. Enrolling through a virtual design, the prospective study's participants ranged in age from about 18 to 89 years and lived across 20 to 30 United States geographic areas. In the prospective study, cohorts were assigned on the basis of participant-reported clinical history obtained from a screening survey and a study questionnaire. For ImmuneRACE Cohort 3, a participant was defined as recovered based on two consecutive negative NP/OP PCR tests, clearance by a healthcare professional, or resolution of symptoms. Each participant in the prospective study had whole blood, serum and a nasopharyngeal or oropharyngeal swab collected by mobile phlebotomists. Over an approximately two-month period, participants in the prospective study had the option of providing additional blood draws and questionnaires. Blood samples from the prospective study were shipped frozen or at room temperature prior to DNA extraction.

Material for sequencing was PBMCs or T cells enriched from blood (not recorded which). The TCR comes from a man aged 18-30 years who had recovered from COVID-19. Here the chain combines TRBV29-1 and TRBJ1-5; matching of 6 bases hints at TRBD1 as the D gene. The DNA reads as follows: TGCAGCGTTGCAGGGGAAAATCAGCCCCAGCATTTT. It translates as CSVAGENQPQHF.